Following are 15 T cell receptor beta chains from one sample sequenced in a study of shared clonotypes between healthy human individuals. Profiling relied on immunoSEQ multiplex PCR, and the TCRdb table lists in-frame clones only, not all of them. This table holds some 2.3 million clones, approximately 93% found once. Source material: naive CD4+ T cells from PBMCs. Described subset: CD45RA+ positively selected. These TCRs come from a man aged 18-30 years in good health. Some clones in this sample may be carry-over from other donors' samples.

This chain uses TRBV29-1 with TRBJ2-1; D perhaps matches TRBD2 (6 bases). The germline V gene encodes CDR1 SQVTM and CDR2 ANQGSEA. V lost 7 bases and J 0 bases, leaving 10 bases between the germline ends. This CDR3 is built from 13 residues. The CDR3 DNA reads TGCAGCGGCAGCGGGCGCTCCTACAATGAGCAGTTCTTC. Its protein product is CSGSGRSYNEQFF.

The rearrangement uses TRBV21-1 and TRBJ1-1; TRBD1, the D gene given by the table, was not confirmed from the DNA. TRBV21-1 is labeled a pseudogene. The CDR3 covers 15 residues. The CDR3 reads CASSKEGQMNTEAFF. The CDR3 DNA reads TGTGCCAGCAGCAAAGAGGGACAGATGAACACTGAAGCTTTCTTT.

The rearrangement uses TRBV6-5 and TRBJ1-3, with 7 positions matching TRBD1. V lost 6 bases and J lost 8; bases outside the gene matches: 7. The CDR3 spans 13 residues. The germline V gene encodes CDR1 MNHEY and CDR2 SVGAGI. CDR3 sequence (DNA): TGTGCCAGCAGCCTAAACAGGGGAGACACCATATATTTT. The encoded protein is CASSLNRGDTIYF.

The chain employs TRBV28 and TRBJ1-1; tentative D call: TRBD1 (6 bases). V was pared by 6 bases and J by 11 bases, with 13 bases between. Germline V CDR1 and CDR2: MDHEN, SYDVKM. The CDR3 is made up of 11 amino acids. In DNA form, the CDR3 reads TGTGCCAGCAGCAGGGGTGTTGGGGCTTTCTTT. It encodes CASSRGVGAFF.

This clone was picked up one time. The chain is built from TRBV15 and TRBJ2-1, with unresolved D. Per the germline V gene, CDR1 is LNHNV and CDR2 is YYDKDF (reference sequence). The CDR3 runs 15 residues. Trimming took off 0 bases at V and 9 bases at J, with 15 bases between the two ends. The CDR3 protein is CATSRDRVVSGEQFF. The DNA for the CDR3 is TGTGCCACCAGCAGAGATCGTGTAGTGTCAGGTGAGCAGTTCTTC.

DNA for the CDR3: TGTGCCAGCAAACCAAGGGGACAGGGCTACGAGCAGTACTTC. It translates to CASKPRGQGYEQYF. J is TRBJ2-7 and V is TRBV6-6, with 9 nucleotides matching TRBD1. The CDR3 spans 14 residues. The V gene's germline CDR1 is MNHNY and CDR2 SVGAGI (reference sequence). After removal of 7 bases from V and 3 bases from J, the junction contained 7 bases not matched to a gene.

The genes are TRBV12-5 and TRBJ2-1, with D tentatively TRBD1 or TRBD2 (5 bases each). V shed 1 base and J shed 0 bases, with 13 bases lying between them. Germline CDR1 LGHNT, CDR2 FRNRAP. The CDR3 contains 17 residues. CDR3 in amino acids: CASGLGVGTGSYNEQFF. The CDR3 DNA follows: TGTGCTAGTGGTTTGGGGGTCGGGACGGGCTCCTACAATGAGCAGTTCTTC.

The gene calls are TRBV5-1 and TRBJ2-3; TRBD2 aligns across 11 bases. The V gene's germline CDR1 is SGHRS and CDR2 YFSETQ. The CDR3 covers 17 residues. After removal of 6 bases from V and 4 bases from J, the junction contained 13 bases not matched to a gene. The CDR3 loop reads CASTEGPGLAVSDTQYF. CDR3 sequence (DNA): TGCGCCAGCACCGAAGGACCGGGACTAGCGGTATCAGATACGCAGTATTTT.

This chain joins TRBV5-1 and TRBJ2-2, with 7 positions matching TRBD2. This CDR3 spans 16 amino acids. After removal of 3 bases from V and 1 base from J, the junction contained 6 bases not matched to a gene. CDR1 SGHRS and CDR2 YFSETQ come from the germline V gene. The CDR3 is CASSSSGTLNTGELFF. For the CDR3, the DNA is TGCGCCAGCAGCTCAAGCGGGACCCTGAACACCGGGGAGCTGTTTTTT.

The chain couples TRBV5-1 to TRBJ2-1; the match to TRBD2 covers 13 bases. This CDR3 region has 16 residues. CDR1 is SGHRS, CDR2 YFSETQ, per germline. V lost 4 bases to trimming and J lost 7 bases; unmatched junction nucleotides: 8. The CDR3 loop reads CASSVLAGGPLNEQFF. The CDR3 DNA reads TGCGCCAGCAGCGTACTAGCGGGAGGGCCATTGAATGAGCAGTTCTTC.

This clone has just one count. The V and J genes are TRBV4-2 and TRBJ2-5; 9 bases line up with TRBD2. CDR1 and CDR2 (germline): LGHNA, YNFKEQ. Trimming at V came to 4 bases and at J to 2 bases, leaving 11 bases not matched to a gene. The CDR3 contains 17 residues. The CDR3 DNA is TGTGCCAGCAGCCGGAAGGTCGTAGCGGGAGAACAAGAGACCCAGTACTTC. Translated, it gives CASSRKVVAGEQETQYF.

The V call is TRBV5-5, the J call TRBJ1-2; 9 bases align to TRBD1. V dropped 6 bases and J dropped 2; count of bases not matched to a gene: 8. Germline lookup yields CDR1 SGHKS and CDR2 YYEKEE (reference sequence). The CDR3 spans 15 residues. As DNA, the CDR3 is TGTGCCAGCACCCCGGGACAGGGACACAACTATGGCTACACCTTC. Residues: CASTPGQGHNYGYTF.

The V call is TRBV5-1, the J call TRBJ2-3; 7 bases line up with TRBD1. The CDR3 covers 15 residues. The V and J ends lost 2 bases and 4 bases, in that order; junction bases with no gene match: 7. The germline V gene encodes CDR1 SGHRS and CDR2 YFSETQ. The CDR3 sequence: CASSFLGGPADTQYF. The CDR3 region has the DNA TGCGCCAGCAGCTTCCTAGGGGGCCCAGCAGATACGCAGTATTTT.

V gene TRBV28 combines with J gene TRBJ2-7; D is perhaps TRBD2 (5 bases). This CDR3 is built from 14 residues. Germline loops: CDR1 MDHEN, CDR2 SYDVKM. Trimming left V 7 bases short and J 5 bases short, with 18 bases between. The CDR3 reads CASTGRQRAHEQYF. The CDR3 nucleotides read TGTGCCAGCACTGGAAGGCAGAGGGCCCACGAGCAGTACTTC.

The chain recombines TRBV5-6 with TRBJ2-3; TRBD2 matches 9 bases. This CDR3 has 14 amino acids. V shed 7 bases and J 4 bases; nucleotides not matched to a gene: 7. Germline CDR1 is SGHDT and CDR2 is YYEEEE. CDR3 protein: CASALAGAADTQYF. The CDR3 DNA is TGTGCCAGCGCATTAGCGGGAGCGGCAGATACGCAGTATTTT.